The present entry profiles one T cell receptor beta chain with its context. The CDR3 covers 13 residues. V was pared by 7 bases and J by 4 bases, with 14 bases between. Germline loops: CDR1 MNHEY, CDR2 SVGAGI. The data are from a study of PD-1 blockade in classical Hodgkin lymphoma. Here immunoSEQ multiplex PCR was the method, and the copy in TCRdb shows in-frame clones only, minus some. The data contain under 8,500 clones, roughly 80% of them singletons. Each of the patients experienced relapse following autologous stem cell transplantation, and their brentuximab vedotin exposure differed. The authors purified CD4+ T cells from thawed PBMCs by magnetic negative selection.

This sequence joins TRBV6-5 and TRBJ2-7, with D unresolved. This clonotype was obtained from a human donor with classical Hodgkin lymphoma. The material sequenced was CD4+ T cells from blood, taken at baseline. The CDR3 DNA reads TGTGCCAGCACCCCGGACGGGCGGTACGAGCAGTACTTC. This sequence encodes CASTPDGRYEQYF.